This T cell receptor beta chain was identified in a study of regulatory T cells in long-lasting Graves disease (dated by TCRdb to 2020 to 2022). For context, the study as a whole: Newly diagnosed Graves' disease patients had taken antithyroid drugs for less than 3 months. Patients with persistent Graves' disease were compared with patients with newly diagnosed Graves' disease using TCR sequencing and RNA sequencing of peripheral blood. The study took place in China and was registered as a clinical trial. A total of around 33 samples underwent TCR sequencing, from about 13 patients with persistent Graves' disease and some 20 patients with newly diagnosed Graves' disease. Overall study outcomes, separate from this receptor: Compared with newly diagnosed patients, persistent Graves' disease patients had lower TCR Shannon entropy and fewer highly expanded clones, which suggests clonal expansion. Sequencing and analysis were restricted to the TCR beta chain. The authors noted that the small sample size was a limitation that may lower accuracy. The study examined only peripheral blood because the primary lesion, thyroid tissue, could not be accessed. More public clonotypes were shared among persistent patients (under 3,000) than among newly diagnosed patients (more than 950). Persistent disease showed preferential use of TRBV28, TRBJ1-2 and TRBJ2-5, whereas newly diagnosed disease favored TRBV20-1 and TRBJ2-1.

Cut back by 6 bases and 8 bases, the V and J ends lie 11 bases apart. The CDR3 holds 12 amino acids from the cysteine to the phenylalanine. CDR3 DNA is the only sequence kept; it has 36 bases, read in frame from the first base. From the germline V gene, CDR1 is ENHRY and CDR2 is SYGVKD. In the paper's terms, the time point label means: newly diagnosed GD, antithyroid drugs for less than 3 months. For both TCR sequencing and RNA sequencing, RNA was extracted from PBMCs in TRIzol. The diagnosis of Graves' disease followed American Thyroid Association guidelines. Patients were recruited from an endocrinology department in Xi'an, China. Each patient gave 8.5 to 9.5 milliliters of peripheral blood, collected in an EDTA anticoagulant tube. Ficoll Paque Plus density gradient separation was used to isolate PBMCs, and no additional T cell sorting was done. RNA quality was checked with an Agilent 2100 Bioanalyzer and agarose gel, and concentration with a NanoDrop 2000.

The library was made by multiplex PCR. The listed sequencing device is Illumina HiSeq 4000. iRepertoire HTBI primers and Arm-PCR amplification of CDR3 regions were used to construct TCR beta libraries. PCR products were gel purified before sequencing. Regarding the original processing steps: A total of roughly 65 TRBV and some 15 TRBJ segments were identified across samples and were used for gene usage analysis of CDR3 amino acid clonotypes. COPE and FqMerger were used to merge filtered high-quality paired reads into contigs. BLAST was used to align contigs to the IMGT TRBV, TRBD and TRBJ reference genes, and CDR3 was defined following IMGT. Any clonotype with a frequency above 0.1% was counted as a highly expanded clone. Shannon entropy served as the measure of repertoire diversity, while the Gini coefficient captured V-J evenness. A clonotype found in more than one individual was treated as public. TCRdb trimmed the raw reads at Q25, called clones with MiXCR and kept productive beta chains. For every CDR3 protein sequence, its rows merge into one entry that carries the most common genes and DNA. The V and J calls here are based on TCRdb, not the publication. The sample table contains hundreds of thousands of distinct CDR3 sequences; only one count was recorded for about 15% of them. Together, the top ten hold around a sixth of the sample.

This clonotype was picked up many times. Which antigen it targets is not known. No base quality values were provided; no much bigger clone lies one nucleotide off. The same sample was also studied in work on T cells in Graves' hyperthyroidism and ophthalmopathy. The second paper further reports: Stable Graves' hyperthyroidism was defined as the absence of progression to ophthalmopathy over 18 months of follow-up. Hyperthyroidism patients were aged 18 to 65 years and newly diagnosed, with disease duration of less than 2 months. The study excluded patients with uncontrolled infections, other autoimmune diseases, pregnancy or lactation. Clinical symptoms, serum thyroxine and TRAb, thyroid ultrasound, and orbital computed tomography formed the basis for the diagnoses. The first round of RT-PCR for the TCR CDR3 was performed with the HTBI primer set and the Qiagen OneStep RT-PCR kit. Most expanded thyroid clonotypes (frequency above 0.001) were also detected in blood, suggesting blood repertoires may reflect thyroid immune responses. A model built on a 13 V-J signature distinguished ophthalmopathy from stable hyperthyroidism, reaching around 88% sensitivity and 81% to 83% specificity in cross-validation and 80%/75% in testing. During validation, the model predicted progression to ophthalmopathy a median of about 5.9 months ahead of onset, with around 71% sensitivity and roughly 75% specificity. A discovery cohort of about 96 patients, 43 with Graves' ophthalmopathy and approximately 55 with stable Graves' hyperthyroidism, was used to find distinguishing TCR V-J signatures. Prospective prediction of ophthalmopathy was tested in an independent validation cohort consisting of fewer than 20 hyperthyroidism patients and about 17 patients who later progressed to ophthalmopathy. The roughly 100 discovery patients were randomly divided into training and test sets at a 7:3 ratio. In addition, the study compared T-cell repertoires in thyroid tissue and in blood from about 6 Graves' hyperthyroidism patients. Once sampling was done, hyperthyroidism patients were given methimazole at a starting dose of 30 mg daily, whereas ophthalmopathy patients were given high-dose intravenous methylprednisolone. Libraries were constructed in a second round of multiplex PCR, after which size selection and purification were carried out. Libraries were sequenced paired-end with 100 bp reads on an Illumina HiSeq2000. SOAPnuke was used to process the raw data, throwing out any read that contained adapters or uncalled bases, had a mean Phred below 15, or lacked an exact constant-primer or identifier match. COPE v1.2.5 was used to merge the high-quality paired reads, and each unique nucleotide sequence was defined as a clonotype. MiTCR v1.1 was used to align the clonotypes against IMGT TRBV, TRBD and TRBJ reference segments. The analysis included only V-J combinations with a frequency above 0.0001, which together covered approximately 99% of the repertoires. A TCS score was defined as the ratio of F50 (clonal expansion) to E x V (chaos), with BLOSUM62-based TCRdist applied between CDR3 peptides within each V-J. Welch's t-statistics and random forest reduced around 520 V-J features to some 14, which were used in a naive Bayes classifier (R e1071). Sample size was not statistically predetermined, and investigators were not blinded to group allocation. TCR Vbeta CDR3 sequencing of roughly 140 peripheral blood samples (43 ophthalmopathy, 75 hyperthyroidism and some 17 progressor patients) is reported in the paper.

This receptor was identified in a woman aged 25 to 39 with Graves disease. Donor details come from another sample of the same person, matched by shared clones. This sample comprised peripheral blood mononuclear cells (PBMCs), obtained at new diagnosis, from a patient treated with antithyroid drugs. The sequence joins TRBV10-3 to TRBJ1-5; TRBD1 is possibly the D segment (5 matching bases). The encoded CDR3 is CAISEPGEPQHF. DNA sequence: TGTGCCATCAGCGAGCCGGGGGAGCCCCAGCATTTT.